Listed below are T cell receptor beta chains from one sample, sequenced in a study of post-analysis software for immune sequencing data. MiXCR, run by TCRdb on the PCR reads, gives a single entry per CDR3 protein. The data hold about 810,000 distinct CDR3 sequences, with roughly 50% observed a single time. The sequenced material came from blood. The receptors stem from a girl under 18 with multiple sclerosis. The CDR3 runs from the conserved cysteine through the conserved F or W. The D gene is left open where the match is weak. Where a row states a size, it is once, few, many or the class of an expanded clone; other rows omit it.

j_call | v_call | clone_size | d_call | cdr3_aa | cdr3_nt
TRBJ2-4 | TRBV12-3/TRBV12-4 | many | - | CASTLGPKNIQYF | TGTGCCAGCACTCTGGGACCCAAAAACATTCAGTACTTC
TRBJ2-1 | TRBV29-1 | - | - | CSVEHQYNEQFF | TGCAGCGTTGAGCACCAATACAATGAGCAGTTCTTC
TRBJ2-1 | TRBV20-1 | - | TRBD2 | CSAQSGRASYNEQFF | TGCAGTGCCCAAAGCGGGAGGGCCTCTTACAATGAGCAGTTCTTC
TRBJ2-2 | TRBV12-5 | - | TRBD2 | CASGPGTSGTAGELFF | TGTGCTAGTGGGCCCGGGACTAGCGGGACCGCCGGGGAGCTGTTTTTT
TRBJ2-1 | TRBV28 | few | - | CASSPSGQPSSYNEQFF | TGTGCCAGCAGTCCCTCGGGTCAGCCGAGCTCCTACAATGAGCAGTTCTTC
TRBJ1-1 | TRBV5-1 | - | TRBD1 | CASSAADRGDAFF | TGCGCCAGCAGCGCCGCGGACAGGGGGGACGCTTTCTTT
TRBJ2-5 | TRBV5-1 | - | TRBD1 | CASSLVPGTGKETQYF | TGCGCCAGCAGCTTGGTGCCCGGGACAGGGAAAGAGACCCAGTACTTC
TRBJ2-6 | TRBV27 | once | - | CASSFLTGSSGANVLTF | TGTGCCAGCAGTTTCTTAACAGGTTCCTCTGGGGCCAACGTCCTGACTTTC
TRBJ2-5 | TRBV29-1 | few | TRBD2 | CSAELAGGQETQYF | TGCAGCGCCGAACTAGCGGGGGGGCAAGAGACCCAGTACTTC
TRBJ1-2 | TRBV18 | - | TRBD1 | CASSPTGTGVLQDFTF | TGTGCCAGCTCACCAACCGGGACAGGGGTTTTACAAGACTTCACCTTC
TRBJ2-1 | TRBV9 | - | - | CASSVDGIEQFF | TGTGCCAGCAGCGTAGACGGGATTGAGCAGTTCTTC
TRBJ2-1 | TRBV4-2 | few | TRBD2 | CASSQRLGAGGGHEQFF | TGTGCCAGCAGCCAACGCCTAGGGGCGGGAGGTGGGCATGAGCAGTTCTTC
TRBJ2-1 | TRBV7-2 | few | - | CASSLVGVSSYNEQFF | TGTGCCAGCAGCTTAGTGGGCGTAAGCTCCTACAATGAGCAGTTCTTC
TRBJ2-7 | TRBV5-1 | few | TRBD2 | CASSFTLAFIDEQYF | TGCGCCAGCAGCTTCACACTAGCGTTTATCGACGAGCAGTACTTC
TRBJ2-1 | TRBV29-1 | few | TRBD2 | CSVCGLAGNNKPGEQFF | TGCAGCGTTTGTGGACTAGCGGGAAACAACAAACCCGGTGAGCAGTTCTTC
TRBJ1-2 | TRBV20-1 | - | - | CSARDRTVGYTF | TGCAGTGCTAGGGATCGGACAGTTGGCTACACCTTC
TRBJ2-7 | TRBV6-1 | - | - | CASRKLPDGHYEQYF | TGTGCCAGCAGAAAACTACCGGACGGACACTACGAGCAGTACTTC
TRBJ2-7 | TRBV12-3/TRBV12-4 | few | TRBD1 | CASSTGGAGYEQYF | TGTGCCAGCAGTACAGGGGGCGCCGGGTACGAGCAGTACTTC
TRBJ2-5 | TRBV10-3 | - | TRBD2 | CAISDSSGTQYF | TGTGCCATCAGTGACTCTAGCGGGACCCAGTACTTC
TRBJ1-2 | TRBV16 | - | TRBD1 | CASSQEVQTGALYGYTF | TGTGCCAGCAGCCAAGAGGTCCAGACAGGGGCGCTCTATGGCTACACCTTC
TRBJ2-5 | TRBV10-2 | few | - | CASSDLRDLETQYF | TGCGCCAGCAGTGATCTCCGGGACCTAGAGACCCAGTACTTC
TRBJ2-5 | TRBV6-6 | few | - | CASSPSTGSRYETQYF | TGTGCCAGCAGTCCCTCAACAGGGAGTCGGTATGAGACCCAGTACTTC